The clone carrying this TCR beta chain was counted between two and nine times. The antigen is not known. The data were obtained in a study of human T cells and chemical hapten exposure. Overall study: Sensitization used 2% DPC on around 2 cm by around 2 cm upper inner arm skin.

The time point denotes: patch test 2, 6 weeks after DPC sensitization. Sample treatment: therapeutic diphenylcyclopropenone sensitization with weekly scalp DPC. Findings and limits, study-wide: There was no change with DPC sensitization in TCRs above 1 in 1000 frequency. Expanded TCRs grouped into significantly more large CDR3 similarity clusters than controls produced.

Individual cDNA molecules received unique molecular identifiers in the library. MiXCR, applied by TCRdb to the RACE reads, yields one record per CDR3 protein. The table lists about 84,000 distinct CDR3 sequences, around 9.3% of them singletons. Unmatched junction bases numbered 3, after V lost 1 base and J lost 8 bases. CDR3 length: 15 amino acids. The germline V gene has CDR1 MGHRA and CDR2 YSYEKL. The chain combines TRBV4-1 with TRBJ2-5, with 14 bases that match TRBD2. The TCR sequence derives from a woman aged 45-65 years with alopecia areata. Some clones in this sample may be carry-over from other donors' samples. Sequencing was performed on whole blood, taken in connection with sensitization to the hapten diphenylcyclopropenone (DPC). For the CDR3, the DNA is TGCGCCAGCAGCCAAGGACTAGCGGGAGGGCCAACCCAGTACTTC. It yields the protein CASSQGLAGGPTQYF.